These 30 T cell receptor beta chains originate from one sample sequenced in a study of cytomegalovirus exposure and HLA in healthy donors (dated by TCRdb to the late 2010s). Libraries were built with the immunoSEQ multiplex PCR assay. The multiplex PCR relied on a mix of 60 forward primers for TCR Vbeta segments and 13 reverse primers for TCR Jbeta segments. Sourced from immuneACCESS, this table was stored by TCRdb with only in-frame sequences that have V and J called. A share of the clones is absent; for the studies checked, an unresolved V gene accounts for under half, and the remainder has no known explanation. The table for this sample lists over 120,000 clones; roughly four fifths of them were counted only once. The top ten clonotypes cover approximately 9.7% of the sample. The sample consisted of PBMCs. Receptors originate from a woman aged 60-75 years in good health and CMV-seropositive.

V is TRBV7-8 and J is TRBJ1-3; no clear D gene. V gave up 0 bases and J gave up 0 bases, with 9 bases separating them. Germline loops: CDR1 SGHVS, CDR2 FQNEAQ. The CDR3 spans 16 residues. The CDR3 loop reads CASSLAPPGSGNTIYF. DNA for the CDR3: TGTGCCAGCAGCTTAGCCCCACCAGGCTCTGGAAACACCATATATTTT.

In this sample, this clone turned up once. Mismatch with germline at one junction end may stem from a read error. The chain joins TRBV7-9 to TRBJ2-7; D uncertain. Germline V lookup: CDR1 SEHNR, CDR2 FQNEAQ (reference sequence). The CDR3 is made up of 13 amino acids. This chain's CDR3 is CSSSSRHTYEQYF. For the CDR3, the DNA is TGTTCCAGCAGCTCCAGACACACCTACGAGCAGTACTTC.

The rearrangement joins TRBV30 to TRBJ2-7, with 7 bases lining up with TRBD1. This CDR3 has 12 amino acids. The germline V gene encodes CDR1 GTSNPN and CDR2 SVGIG (reference sequence). J lost 2 bases, V lost 4 bases, and 2 bases had no gene match. CDR3 DNA: TGTGCCTGGAAACAGGGGACCTACGAGCAGTACTTC. Residues: CAWKQGTYEQYF.

The rearrangement uses TRBV27 and TRBJ2-1; the D is unclear. Germline values: CDR1 MNHEY, CDR2 SMNVEV (reference sequence). V was pared by 2 bases and J by 6 bases, with 8 bases between. This CDR3 is 13 amino acids long. This chain's CDR3 is CASSLRWSNEQFF. The CDR3 DNA sequence: TGTGCCAGCAGTTTACGGTGGAGCAATGAGCAGTTCTTC.

This chain uses TRBV28 with TRBJ1-2, with D possibly being TRBD1 (6 bases). The V and J ends lost 6 bases and 1 base respectively, with 24 bases between them. CDR1 is MDHEN, CDR2 SYDVKM, per germline. This CDR3 has 18 amino acids. CDR3 coding DNA: TGTGCCAGCAGCTCGACCTTGGGACAATCCAGGGGTAACTATGGCTACACCTTC. Its translation: CASSSTLGQSRGNYGYTF.

V and J are TRBV5-4 and TRBJ2-2; TRBD2 agrees at 7 bases. The CDR3 length is 16 residues. With 4 bases clipped from V and 1 base from J, the junction kept 7 bases outside the gene matches. Per the germline V gene, CDR1 is SGHNT and CDR2 is YYREEE (reference sequence). CDR3 sequence: CASSPETSWNTGELFF. CDR3 DNA sequence: TGTGCCAGCAGCCCAGAGACTAGCTGGAACACCGGGGAGCTGTTTTTT.

This chain uses TRBV19 with TRBJ1-1, with 12 bases that match TRBD1. CDR3 length equals 17 residues. V dropped 5 bases and J dropped 1; count of bases not matched to a gene: 8. CDR1 is LNHDA and CDR2 is SQIVND in the germline V gene (reference sequence). CDR3 DNA sequence: TGTGCCAGTAGTGCCAGGGGGACAGGGGGCCGGAACACTGAAGCTTTCTTT. Translation gives CASSARGTGGRNTEAFF.

The V and J genes are TRBV28 and TRBJ2-1; TRBD2 agrees at 15 bases. The CDR3 extends over 19 amino acids. CDR1 and CDR2 from the germline V gene are MDHEN and SYDVKM. V was clipped by 5 bases and J by 0 bases; unmatched bases: 8. The CDR3 region has the DNA TGTGCCAGCAGTGCCGGGACTAGCGGGAGGAGCCGCTCCTACAATGAGCAGTTCTTC. Amino acids: CASSAGTSGRSRSYNEQFF. Full variable domain (remainder filled in from reference TRBV28 and TRBJ2-1): DVKVTQSSRYLVKRTGEKVFLECVQDMDHENMFWYRQDPGLGLRLIYFSYDVKMKEKGDIPEGYSVSREKKERFSLILESASTNQTSMYLCASSAGTSGRSRSYNEQFFGPGTRLTVL.

The genes are TRBV19 and TRBJ1-1; 9 bases match TRBD1. V dropped 5 bases and J dropped 6; count of bases not matched to a gene: 19. The CDR3 has 18 residues. Per germline, CDR1 LNHDA and CDR2 SQIVND (reference sequence). CDR3 amino acids: CASSRDTSKRQGVAEAFF. CDR3 DNA: TGTGCCAGTAGTCGCGACACCTCGAAGAGACAGGGGGTGGCTGAAGCTTTCTTT.

V and J are TRBV4-3 and TRBJ1-1, with TRBD1 matching 7 bases. The germline CDR1 and CDR2 sequences are LGHNA and YSLEER. CDR3 length equals 14 residues. After removal of 2 bases from V and 5 bases from J, the junction contained 5 bases not matched to a gene. The CDR3 sequence is CASSQTGAPTEAFF. The CDR3 DNA reads as TGCGCCAGCAGCCAAACAGGGGCCCCTACTGAAGCTTTCTTT.

This clone was counted a single time. Other DNA sequences in this specimen translate into the identical CDR3. The V and J genes are TRBV29-1 and TRBJ1-4; no clear D. Germline V lookup: CDR1 SQVTM, CDR2 ANQGSEA. The V gene lost 7 bases and the J gene lost 4 bases, with 4 bases spanning the gap. This CDR3 has 10 residues. The CDR3 loop reads CSAYNEKLFF. For the CDR3, the DNA is TGCAGCGCCTATAATGAAAAACTGTTTTTT.

The chain combines TRBV9 with TRBJ2-3; 9 bases line up with TRBD2. The V gene end was trimmed by 3 bases and the J gene end by 0 bases; junction bases not matched to a gene: 5. CDR3 length: 16 residues. Germline values: CDR1 SGDLS, CDR2 YYNGEE. The DNA for the CDR3 is TGTGCCAGCAGCGAGCCTAGCGGGACGAGCACAGATACGCAGTATTTT. It encodes CASSEPSGTSTDTQYF. The complete variable domain, with remaining parts taken from reference TRBV9 and TRBJ2-3, reads DSGVTQTPKHLITATGQRVTLRCSPRSGDLSVYWYQQSLDQGLQFLIQYYNGEERAKGNILERFSAQQFPDLHSELNLSSLELGDSALYFCASSEPSGTSTDTQYFGPGTRLTVL.

The rearrangement links TRBV6-5 to TRBJ2-1; 7 nucleotides align to TRBD1. The trim removed 5 bases at V and 10 bases at J, leaving 5 bases unmatched. CDR1 and CDR2 from the germline V gene are MNHEY and SVGAGI. This CDR3 has 12 residues. DNA for the CDR3: TGTGCCAGCAGTACATACAGGGGCGAGCAGTTCTTC. It yields the protein CASSTYRGEQFF.

The rearrangement links TRBV6-6 to TRBJ1-5, with a possible D match to TRBD1 (5 bases). Trimming removed 2 bases at V and 3 bases at J, with 8 bases between. Looked up from germline, CDR1 is MNHNY and CDR2 is SVGAGI (reference sequence). This CDR3 contains 14 residues. As DNA, the CDR3 is TGTGCCAGCAGTTACGGGGACTACAATCAGCCCCAGCATTTT. This encodes CASSYGDYNQPQHF.

This rearrangement joins TRBV5-4 to TRBJ2-5, with 7 nucleotides matching TRBD2. There are 15 residues in the CDR3. V lost 0 bases to trimming and J lost 2 bases; unmatched junction nucleotides: 4. The germline CDR1 and CDR2 sequences are SGHNT and YYREEE (reference sequence). CDR3 bases: TGTGCCAGCAGCTTGGTGGGGGGGAGGCAAGAGACCCAGTACTTC. As protein: CASSLVGGRQETQYF. Full variable domain (remainder filled in from reference TRBV5-4 and TRBJ2-5): ETGVTQSPTHLIKTRGQQVTLRCSSQSGHNTVSWYQQALGQGPQFIFQYYREEENGRGNFPPRFSGLQFPNYSSELNVNALELDDSALYLCASSLVGGRQETQYFGPGTRLLVL.

The V gene is TRBV5-1, the J gene TRBJ2-1; 13 bases match TRBD2. Looked up from germline, CDR1 is SGHRS and CDR2 is YFSETQ. This CDR3 comprises 14 residues. The V and J ends lost 0 bases and 12 bases, in that order; junction bases with no gene match: 3. The CDR3 nucleotides read TGCGCCAGCAGCTTGGCCGGGACTAGCGGGACGCAGTTCTTC. It encodes CASSLAGTSGTQFF.

This clone has just a few counts. The gene calls are TRBV7-9 and TRBJ2-1; weak D call: TRBD1 (6 bases). The germline CDR1 and CDR2 sequences are SEHNR and FQNEAQ (reference sequence). V dropped 1 base and J dropped 8 bases, with 12 bases sitting between them. The CDR3 consists of 14 residues. Here the CDR3 reads CASSLGAGDHEQFF. The CDR3 nucleotides read TGTGCCAGCAGCTTAGGGGCAGGGGACCATGAGCAGTTCTTC.

The rearrangement joins TRBV30 to TRBJ1-2; 9 positions match TRBD1. This CDR3 region has 11 residues. Germline V lookup: CDR1 GTSNPN, CDR2 SVGIG (reference sequence). V trimming: 8 bases; J trimming: 7 bases; junction bases outside the gene matches: 5. CDR3 residues: CAGDREFGYTF. The CDR3 nucleotides are TGTGCCGGGGACAGGGAGTTTGGCTACACCTTC.

V is TRBV4-1 and J is TRBJ2-5; D might be TRBD1 (5 bases). The J call may be in error: the DNA end matches TRBJ2-7 better. Germline CDR1 and CDR2: MGHRA and YSYEKL. CDR3 length: 16 amino acids. The CDR3 sequence: CASSQESQGVTYEQYF. DNA of the CDR3: TGCGCCAGCAGCCAAGAATCGCAGGGTGTAACCTACGAGCAGTACTTC.

The genes are TRBV18 and TRBJ2-7; D gene unclear. V shed 3 bases and J shed 7 bases, with 13 bases lying between them. Germline V gene data show CDR1 as KGHSH and CDR2 as LQKENI. The CDR3 has 13 residues. The CDR3 DNA is TGTGCCAGCTCACCTCTCCAGGTTGGAGAGCAGTACTTC. Protein product: CASSPLQVGEQYF.

The chain combines TRBV19 with TRBJ1-1; D is perhaps TRBD1 (5 bases). The CDR3 has 14 residues. Looked up from germline, CDR1 is LNHDA and CDR2 is SQIVND (reference sequence). V lost 7 bases and J 1 base, leaving 13 bases between the germline ends. The CDR3 region is CASTRLGQNTEAFF. The CDR3 coding sequence is TGTGCCAGTACCCGCCTGGGGCAGAACACTGAAGCTTTCTTT.

CDR3: CASSSTGQKNYGYTF. CDR3 sequence (DNA): TGTGCCAGCAGTAGTACAGGACAGAAAAACTATGGCTACACCTTC. The chain carries TRBV6-5 and TRBJ1-2, with D possibly TRBD1 on 6 matching bases. CDR1 and CDR2 from the germline V gene are MNHEY and SVGAGI. V was shortened by 5 bases and J by 2 bases, with 15 bases between the two germline ends. The CDR3 extends over 15 amino acids.

The rearrangement uses TRBV27 and TRBJ2-7; TRBD2 matches at 8 bases. The trim removed 3 bases at V and 5 bases at J, leaving 6 bases unmatched. CDR3 length equals 14 residues. The germline V gene encodes CDR1 MNHEY and CDR2 SMNVEV (reference sequence). The CDR3: CASSLRGVRHEQYF. CDR3 sequence (DNA): TGTGCCAGCAGTTTGCGGGGGGTCCGCCACGAGCAGTACTTC.

The chain uses TRBV4-2 and TRBJ2-7; 11 nucleotides align to TRBD2. This CDR3 spans 20 amino acids. Germline V CDR1 and CDR2: LGHNA, YNFKEQ. The ends lost 4 bases at V and 2 bases at J; junction bases unmatched: 19. The CDR3 nucleotides read TGTGCCAGCAGCCGAGGGTTGGGACGGCGACTAGCGGGAATACCCTACGAGCAGTACTTC. It codes for CASSRGLGRRLAGIPYEQYF.

The sample holds a few counts of this clone. The rearrangement uses TRBV30 and TRBJ2-7; perhaps TRBD1 as D (6 bases). CDR1 is GTSNPN and CDR2 is SVGIG in the germline V gene (reference sequence). The CDR3 sequence is 12 residues long. The V and J ends lost 3 bases and 5 bases respectively, with 11 bases between them. The DNA of the CDR3 is TGTGCCTGGAGCCAGGGGTTGGACGAGCAGTACTTC. Residues: CAWSQGLDEQYF.

The chain has TRBV7-2 and TRBJ1-3, with D unresolved. The V end was cut by 4 bases, the J end by 4 bases, with 20 bases between. From germline, CDR1 is SGHTA and CDR2 FQGNSA. CDR3 length equals 17 residues. The CDR3 sequence is CASSYRSLGAEGNTIYF. The CDR3 DNA sequence: TGTGCCAGCAGCTATAGGTCGTTGGGCGCCGAGGGAAACACCATATATTTT.

This chain connects TRBV28 to TRBJ2-3; 9 positions match TRBD2. The CDR3 has 17 amino acids. V gave up 5 bases and J gave up 2 bases; unmatched junction bases: 11. Per germline, CDR1 MDHEN and CDR2 SYDVKM. This CDR3 reads CASSPPSGVFLTDTQYF. The CDR3 bases are TGTGCCAGCAGTCCCCCTAGCGGGGTTTTTCTCACAGATACGCAGTATTTT.

This chain links TRBV7-9 with TRBJ2-1; 10 bases align to TRBD2. This CDR3 has 19 amino acids. The ends lost 1 base at V and 0 bases at J; junction bases unmatched: 9. Germline V gene lookup returns CDR1 SEHNR and CDR2 FQNEAQ (reference sequence). Written as DNA, the CDR3 is TGTGCCAGCAGCTTAGATCCCCTAGCGGGAGTAAGCTCCTACAATGAGCAGTTCTTC. It translates to CASSLDPLAGVSSYNEQFF.

V usage is TRBV5-8 and J usage is TRBJ2-7; a weak D match, TRBD1 (6 bases). Looked up from germline, CDR1 is SGHTS and CDR2 is YDEGEE. This CDR3 is 11 amino acids long. V was trimmed by 5 bases and J by 10 bases, leaving 13 bases between them. In nucleotides, the CDR3 is TGTGCCAGCAGGCGAACAGGGCCACAGTACTTC. Translated, it gives CASRRTGPQYF.

This chain connects TRBV9 to TRBJ2-3; 12 bases fit TRBD2. V was clipped by 3 bases and J by 0 bases; unmatched bases: 20. Looked up from germline, CDR1 is SGDLS and CDR2 is YYNGEE. The CDR3 has 22 residues. The CDR3 protein is CASSAIAKGRGLAGRSTDTQYF. In DNA form, the CDR3 reads TGTGCCAGCAGCGCCATCGCAAAAGGCCGCGGACTAGCGGGACGTAGCACAGATACGCAGTATTTT.